Included here is one T cell receptor beta chain sequence, with context. This record belongs to a study of blood T cell repertoires in COVID-19. Study-wide background: Sites in the United States, Italy and Spain provided acute and convalescent COVID-19 samples.

Profiled with immunoSEQ multiplex PCR; TCRdb holds only in-frame clones, not every one. The sample yields approximately 97,000 clones, 84% seen once. V was trimmed by 1 base and J by 5 bases, leaving 17 bases between them. Germline V CDR1 and CDR2: PRHDT, FYEKMQ (reference sequence). The CDR3 extends over 16 amino acids. The sequenced material came from peripheral blood. This chain connects TRBV13 to TRBJ1-1; perhaps TRBD1 as D (6 bases). This receptor was obtained from a human donor in a cohort sampled during active COVID-19. The CDR3 sequence is CASSLEIWGLGTEAFF. CDR3 nucleotide sequence: TGTGCCAGCAGCTTAGAAATTTGGGGGCTCGGGACTGAAGCTTTCTTT.